What follows are 7 T cell receptor beta chains derived from one specimen sequenced in a study of T cells after yellow fever vaccination. Via MiXCR, TCRdb re-called the 5' RACE reads, giving one row per CDR3 protein. The repertoire has some 300,000 distinct CDR3 sequences, about 11% of them found once; the top ten carry about 3%. Sequenced material: CD4+ T cells sorted from PBMCs, taken 45 days after the yellow fever booster vaccination. The receptors derive from a man aged 18 to 29 who received the YFV17D yellow fever vaccine.

This clonotype appeared many times. This chain connects TRBV3-2 to TRBJ2-4; the D call in the table, TRBD1, was not verified against the DNA. TRBV3-2 is classified as a pseudogene. This CDR3 has 16 amino acids. The CDR3 nucleotides are TGTGCCAGCAGCCCAGGACAGGGCCTAGCCAAAAACATTCAGTACTTC. Its protein is CASSPGQGLAKNIQYF.

This clonotype was recorded a few times. The V call is TRBV20-1, the J call TRBJ2-5; no clear D. The CDR3 runs to 16 residues. Germline V gives CDR1 DFQATT, CDR2 SNEGSKA (reference sequence). Trimming cost V 0 bases and J 1 base, with 15 bases left between them. The CDR3 DNA follows: TGCAGTGCTAGAGATCAACCGGGTCGGTCCCAAGAGACCCAGTACTTC. Translation: CSARDQPGRSQETQYF.

At least ten counts were recorded for this clonotype. This chain links TRBV11-2 with TRBJ2-7; D uncertain. The length of the CDR3 is 14 residues. V was trimmed by 0 bases and J by 5 bases, leaving 11 bases between them. Looked up from germline, CDR1 is SGHAT and CDR2 is FQNNGV. The CDR3 bases are TGTGCCAGCAGCTTAGAGTCCAGATACCACGAGCAGTACTTC. It codes for CASSLESRYHEQYF.

This clonotype showed up many times. The chain couples TRBV14 to TRBJ1-2; weak D call: TRBD1 (5 bases). Trimming stripped 1 base from V and 8 bases from J, with 17 bases between. The CDR3 is 15 residues long. The V gene's germline CDR1 is SGHDN and CDR2 FVKESK. This CDR3 reads CASSQVGTLSGGYTF. The CDR3 DNA follows: TGTGCCAGCAGCCAAGTTGGGACGCTATCGGGCGGCTACACCTTC.

The table lists this clonotype with a few counts. The chain couples TRBV5-5 to TRBJ1-6; a possible D gene is TRBD1 (6 bases). V gave up 0 bases and J gave up 8 bases, with 15 bases separating them. The CDR3 spans 16 residues. Germline V lookup: CDR1 SGHKS, CDR2 YYEKEE (reference sequence). CDR3 region: CASSLGRQVAYSPLHF. For the CDR3, the DNA is TGTGCCAGCAGCTTGGGCCGACAGGTGGCTTATTCACCCCTCCACTTT. Filled out from reference TRBV5-5 and TRBJ1-6, the complete variable domain reads DAGVTQSPTHLIKTRGQQVTLRCSPISGHKSVSWYQQVLGQGPQFIFQYYEKEERGRGNFPDRFSARQFPNYSSELNVNALLLGDSALYLCASSLGRQVAYSPLHFGNGTRLTVT.

This clonotype was detected many times. The rearrangement joins TRBV12-3 or TRBV12-4 to TRBJ2-5, with unresolved D. Trimming took 5 bases from V and 4 from J, leaving 17 bases between them. The CDR3 covers 15 residues. Here the CDR3 DNA reads TGTGCCAGCAGTCCCCCTGTGGGTCGTGGAGAGACCCAGTACTTC. Its translation: CASSPPVGRGETQYF.

This rearrangement joins TRBV5-1 to TRBJ2-7; 9 bases map to TRBD1. Germline V gene sequence: CDR1 SGHRS, CDR2 YFSETQ. V shed 2 bases and J 5 bases; nucleotides not matched to a gene: 8. This CDR3 contains 15 residues. The CDR3 sequence: CASSFAGQGGNEQYF. For the CDR3, the DNA is TGCGCCAGCAGCTTCGCGGGACAGGGAGGAAACGAGCAGTACTTC.